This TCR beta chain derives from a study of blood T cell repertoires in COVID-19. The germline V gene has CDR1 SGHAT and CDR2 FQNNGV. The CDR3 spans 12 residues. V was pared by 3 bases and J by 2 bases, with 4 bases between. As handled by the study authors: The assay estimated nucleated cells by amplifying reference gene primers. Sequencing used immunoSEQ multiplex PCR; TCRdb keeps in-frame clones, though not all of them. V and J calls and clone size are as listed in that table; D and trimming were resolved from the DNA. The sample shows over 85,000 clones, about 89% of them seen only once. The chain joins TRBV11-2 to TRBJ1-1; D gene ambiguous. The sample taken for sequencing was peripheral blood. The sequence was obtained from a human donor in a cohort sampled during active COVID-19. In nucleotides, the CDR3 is TGTGCCAGCAGCTTTCAAAACACTGAAGCTTTCTTT. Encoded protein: CASSFQNTEAFF.